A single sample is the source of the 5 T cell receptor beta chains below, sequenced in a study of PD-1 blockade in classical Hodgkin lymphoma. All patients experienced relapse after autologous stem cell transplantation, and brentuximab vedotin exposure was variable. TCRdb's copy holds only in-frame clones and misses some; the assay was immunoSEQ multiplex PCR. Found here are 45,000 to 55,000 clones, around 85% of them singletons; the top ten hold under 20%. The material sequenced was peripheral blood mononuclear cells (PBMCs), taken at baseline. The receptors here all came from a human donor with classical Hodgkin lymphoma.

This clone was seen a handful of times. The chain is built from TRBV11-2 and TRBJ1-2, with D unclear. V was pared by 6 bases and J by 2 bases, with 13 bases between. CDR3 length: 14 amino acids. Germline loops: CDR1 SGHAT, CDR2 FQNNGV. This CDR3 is CASRLDTVNYGYTF. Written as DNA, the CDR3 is TGTGCCAGCAGACTTGACACAGTCAACTATGGCTACACCTTC.

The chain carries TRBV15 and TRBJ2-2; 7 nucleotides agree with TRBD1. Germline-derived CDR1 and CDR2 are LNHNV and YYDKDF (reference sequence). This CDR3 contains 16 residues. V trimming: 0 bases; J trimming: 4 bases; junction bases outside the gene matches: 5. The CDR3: CATSRDPTGTTGELFF. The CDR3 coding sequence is TGTGCCACCAGCAGAGACCCGACAGGGACCACCGGGGAGCTGTTTTTT. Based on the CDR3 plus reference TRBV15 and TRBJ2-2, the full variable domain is DAMVIQNPRYQVTQFGKPVTLSCSQTLNHNVMYWYQQKSSQAPKLLFHYYDKDFNNEADTPDNFQSRRPNTSFCFLDIRSPGLGDTAMYLCATSRDPTGTTGELFFGEGSRLTVL.

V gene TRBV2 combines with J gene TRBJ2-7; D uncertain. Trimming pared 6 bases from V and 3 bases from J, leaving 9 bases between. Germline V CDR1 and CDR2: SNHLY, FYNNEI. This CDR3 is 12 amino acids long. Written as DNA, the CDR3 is TGTGCCAGCAGGGTCTGGGACTACGAGCAGTACGTC. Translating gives CASRVWDYEQYV.

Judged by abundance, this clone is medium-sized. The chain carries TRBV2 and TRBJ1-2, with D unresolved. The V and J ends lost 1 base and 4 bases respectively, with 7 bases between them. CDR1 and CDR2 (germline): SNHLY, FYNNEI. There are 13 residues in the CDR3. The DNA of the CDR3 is TGTGCCAGCAGTGAAGGACAAGGCTATGGCTACACCTTC. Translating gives CASSEGQGYGYTF.

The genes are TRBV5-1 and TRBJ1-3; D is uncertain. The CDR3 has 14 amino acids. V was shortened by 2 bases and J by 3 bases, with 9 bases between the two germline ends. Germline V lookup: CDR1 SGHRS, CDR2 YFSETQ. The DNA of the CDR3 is TGCGCCAGCAGCTTTCTAGGTGGTGGAAACACCATATATTTT. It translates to CASSFLGGGNTIYF.